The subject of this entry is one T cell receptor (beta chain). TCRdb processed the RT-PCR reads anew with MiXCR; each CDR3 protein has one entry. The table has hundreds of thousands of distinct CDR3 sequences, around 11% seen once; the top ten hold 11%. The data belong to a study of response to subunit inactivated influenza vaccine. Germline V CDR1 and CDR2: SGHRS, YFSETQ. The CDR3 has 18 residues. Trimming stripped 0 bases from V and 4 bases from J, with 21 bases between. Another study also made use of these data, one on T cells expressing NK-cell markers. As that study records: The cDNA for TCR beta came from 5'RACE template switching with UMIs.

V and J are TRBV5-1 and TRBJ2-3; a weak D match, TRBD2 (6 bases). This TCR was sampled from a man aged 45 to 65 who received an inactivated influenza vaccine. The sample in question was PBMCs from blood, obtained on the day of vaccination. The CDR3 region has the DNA TGCGCCAGCAGCTTGGACCGGGCGCGGGGAGCAGTTCCAGATACGCAGTATTTT. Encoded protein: CASSLDRARGAVPDTQYF.